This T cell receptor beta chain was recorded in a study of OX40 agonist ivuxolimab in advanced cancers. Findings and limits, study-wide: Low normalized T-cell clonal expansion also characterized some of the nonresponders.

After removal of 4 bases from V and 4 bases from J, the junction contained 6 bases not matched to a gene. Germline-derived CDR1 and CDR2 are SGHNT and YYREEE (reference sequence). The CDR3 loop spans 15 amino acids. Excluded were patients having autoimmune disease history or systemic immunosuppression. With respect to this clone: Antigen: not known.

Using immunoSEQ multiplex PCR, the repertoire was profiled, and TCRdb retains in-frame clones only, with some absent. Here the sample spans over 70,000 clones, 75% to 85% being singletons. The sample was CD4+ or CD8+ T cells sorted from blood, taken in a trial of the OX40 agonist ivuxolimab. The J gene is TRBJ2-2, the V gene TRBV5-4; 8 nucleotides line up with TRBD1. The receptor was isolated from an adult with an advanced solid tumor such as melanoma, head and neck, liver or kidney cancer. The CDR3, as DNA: TGTGCCAGCAGCACCCGACAGGGGTCCACCGGGGAGCTGTTTTTT. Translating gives CASSTRQGSTGELFF.